The text below deals with one TCR beta chain. What it binds is unknown. The data are from a study of cytomegalovirus exposure and HLA in healthy donors. Clones were read by immunoSEQ multiplex PCR, and TCRdb kept only the in-frame ones, dropping some. The top ten clones hold over 5.5% of a sample with approximately 200,000 clones, about four fifths of them seen once. Notes on the study in general: Cytomegalovirus-associated TCR beta chains were listed, numbering roughly 150. Among the CMV-associated chains, three were confirmed in vitro as specific for CMV antigens.

Trimming at V came to 4 bases and at J to 5 bases, leaving 8 bases not matched to a gene. There are 15 residues in the CDR3. Sequenced material: PBMCs. The clonotype originates from a man aged 18 to 29 in good health and CMV-seropositive. The chain carries TRBV5-3 and TRBJ2-5, with 10 bases aligning to TRBD1. TRBV5-3 is reported as an ORF; its role is uncertain. The CDR3 sequence: CARSGPGQGRETQYF. The CDR3, as DNA: TGTGCCAGAAGCGGGCCGGGACAGGGGCGCGAGACCCAGTACTTC.